The sequence of this TCR beta chain was determined in a study of OX40 agonist ivuxolimab in advanced cancers. The repertoire was sequenced with immunoSEQ multiplex PCR; TCRdb's copy has only in-frame clones and lacks some. The data contain roughly 87,000 clones, 80% to 95% of them singletons. The cohort excluded patients with autoimmune disease history or systemic immunosuppression. At baseline, cycle 4 day 1, and cycle 7 day 1, blood was sampled. CDR1 SGHAT and CDR2 FQNNGV come from the germline V gene. After removal of 7 bases from V and 5 bases from J, the junction contained 12 bases not matched to a gene. The CDR3 covers 16 residues.

This sequence joins TRBV11-2 and TRBJ2-3; 10 bases line up with TRBD2. The sequencing here drew on CD4+ or CD8+ T cells sorted from blood, taken in a trial of the OX40 agonist ivuxolimab. This receptor was taken from an adult with an advanced solid tumor such as melanoma, head and neck, liver or kidney cancer. This CDR3 reads CASNPIAGGPGDTQYF. The CDR3 DNA reads as TGTGCCAGCAACCCCATAGCGGGGGGCCCGGGAGATACGCAGTATTTT. Full variable domain (rest looked up from reference TRBV11-2 and TRBJ2-3): EAGVAQSPRYKIIEKRQSVAFWCNPISGHATLYWYQQILGQGPKLLIQFQNNGVVDDSQLPKDRFSAERLKGVDSTLKIQPAKLEDSAVYLCASNPIAGGPGDTQYFGPGTRLTVL.